The T cell receptor beta chain described here comes from a study of a mutant IDH1 vaccine in newly diagnosed glioma. The overall study: Radiotherapy, temozolomide, or both had been given previously, and both were given to most.

Germline V gives CDR1 SGHNT, CDR2 YYREEE (reference sequence). Germline trimming cut 4 bases from V and 7 bases from J; bases unmatched to any gene: 18. The CDR3 has 17 residues. The data were produced by immunoSEQ multiplex PCR, yet TCRdb's version contains in-frame clones alone and is incomplete. The table has 100,000 to 120,000 clones, approximately 87% seen once. Time point of the sample: week 11, during vaccination. Each dose of the vaccine consisted of 300 ug of mutant IDH1 20-mer peptide, with topical imiquimod. Comments on this clone: The antigen is undetermined.

This material consisted of PBMCs, taken from a glioma patient whose treatment included an IDH1 peptide vaccine. This rearrangement joins TRBV5-4 to TRBJ2-7, with 9 positions matching TRBD1. The clonotype comes from a woman between 50 and 59 years old with glioma. CDR3 coding DNA: TGTGCCAGCAGCCCGAAGAGCACGAACAGGGGGCTAGCTGAGCAGTACTTC. It is translated as CASSPKSTNRGLAEQYF.